This T cell receptor beta chain was captured in a study of OX40 agonist ivuxolimab in advanced cancers. In the study overall: Ivuxolimab was a fully human IgG2 agonistic monoclonal antibody targeting the costimulatory receptor OX40 (CD134). Intravenous ivuxolimab was administered to patients every 2 weeks at six dose levels: 0.01, 0.1, 0.3, 1.5, 3 and 10 mg/kg. Among the approximately 54 dose-escalation patients, about 20 had hepatocellular carcinoma, approximately 15 melanoma, 9 renal cell carcinoma and 9 head and neck cancer. In the dose-escalation cohort, 70% to 85% of patients were male, and the mean age was around 60 years with a range of roughly 20 to 85. Patients were allowed to have had prior anti-PD-1, anti-PD-L1 or anti-CTLA-4 therapy, and 30% to 40% of the dose-escalation patients had previously received checkpoint inhibitors. Partial responses were achieved by three dose-escalation patients, of whom one had hepatocellular carcinoma and two had cutaneous melanoma. Peripheral TCRbeta sequencing was intended to test whether TCR sequence diversity was altered and clonal T-cell expansion was caused by ivuxolimab. The paper describes the monotherapy dose-escalation part (N of about 47 patients) of the phase I trial of ivuxolimab. Beyond this particular receptor, the publication reports: Antigen specificity was not determined for the clonally expanded peripheral T cells. Low levels of normalized T-cell clonal expansion were also seen in some patients who did not respond. At doses of 0.1 to 3.0 mg/kg, clonal expansion of both CD4+ and CD8+ blood T cells was observed from baseline to week 6. In partial responders in the 0.1-3.0 mg/kg groups, normalized peripheral clonal expansion was found to be among the lowest, especially among CD8+ T cells. After ivuxolimab, CD8+ T cells had more expanded clones than CD4+ T cells on average.

The germline V gene specifies SGHAT as CDR1 and FQNNGV as CDR2. V drops 4 bases and J drops 9 bases, leaving 7 bases in between. The CDR3 spans 10 residues, from the cysteine through the phenylalanine. Of all the DNA, just the CDR3 is kept, 30 bases in frame from base 1. For sequencing of the TCRbeta CDR3 region, genomic DNA was extracted from the sorted cells. The immunoSEQ Assay was used to sequence the TCRbeta CDR3 regions. TCRdb mirrors the immuneACCESS table, restricted to in-frame sequences. Some clones are absent from its copies; in checked studies, under half trace to an unresolved V gene, and the reason for the others is unknown. Counted in this sample were approximately 130,000 clones; approximately 94% of them appeared once. The top ten constitute more than 0.9% of the sample. As to this clone: The clone's antigen remains unknown. There are no base qualities to consult, and no much larger clone falls within one base.

The trial excluded patients who had a history of autoimmune disease or were on systemic immunosuppression. Peripheral blood for TCR sequencing was collected from all dose cohorts at baseline, on cycle 4 day 1, and on cycle 7 day 1. The samples were drawn from a first-in-human, open-label, multicenter phase I dose-escalation trial of ivuxolimab. Adults with locally advanced or metastatic melanoma, renal cell carcinoma, hepatocellular carcinoma or head and neck squamous cell carcinoma were enrolled in the trial. Before TCR sequencing, CD4+ T cells and CD8+ T cells from peripheral blood were sorted into separate populations.

In this chain, TRBV11-2 is recombined with TRBJ2-7; the D gene cannot be named for sure. This TCR was recovered from an adult with an advanced solid tumor such as melanoma, head and neck, liver or kidney cancer. This specimen was CD4+ or CD8+ T cells sorted from blood, taken in a trial of the OX40 agonist ivuxolimab. The nucleotide sequence reads as follows: TGTGCCAGCAGCTCCCTCCGGCAGTACTTC. Its protein reads: CASSSLRQYF.